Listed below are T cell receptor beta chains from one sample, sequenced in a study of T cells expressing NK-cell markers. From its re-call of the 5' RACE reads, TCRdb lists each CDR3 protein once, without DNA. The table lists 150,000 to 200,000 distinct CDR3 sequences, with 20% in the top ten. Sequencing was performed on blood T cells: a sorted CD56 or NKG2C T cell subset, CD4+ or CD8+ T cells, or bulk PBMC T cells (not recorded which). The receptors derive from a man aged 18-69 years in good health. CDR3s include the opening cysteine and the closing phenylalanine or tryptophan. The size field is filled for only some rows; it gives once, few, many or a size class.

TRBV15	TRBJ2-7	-	CATSGSRDTPYEQYF
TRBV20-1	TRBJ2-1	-	CSARDLRGRGASYNEQFF
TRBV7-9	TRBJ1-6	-	CASSGDLRSSYNSPLHF
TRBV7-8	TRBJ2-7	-	CASSLDLGQGLYEQYF
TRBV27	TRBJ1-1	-	CASSLRLLGTEAFF
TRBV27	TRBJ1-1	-	CASSLNPDRGNTEAFF
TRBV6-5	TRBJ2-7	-	CASSYSRGLAGALYEQYF
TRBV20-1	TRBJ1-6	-	CSAAGQGDVSPLHF
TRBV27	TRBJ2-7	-	CASSLSIRGSEQYF
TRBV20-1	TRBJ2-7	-	CSASSRGLAVYEQYF
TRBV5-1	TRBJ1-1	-	CASSLVGLEAFF
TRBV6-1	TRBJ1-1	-	CASIPLDRYTEAFF
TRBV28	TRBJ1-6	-	CASSPVPGQGQPPLHF
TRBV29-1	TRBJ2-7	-	CSAVGTGGYEQYF
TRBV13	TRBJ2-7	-	CASSSLTEPYEQYF
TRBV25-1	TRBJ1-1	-	CASSGPGRSAFSNTEAFF
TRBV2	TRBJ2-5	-	CASSRGGVETQYF
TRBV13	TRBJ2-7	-	CASSLKRARGGFYEQYF
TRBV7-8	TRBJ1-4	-	CASSLEAGREKLFF
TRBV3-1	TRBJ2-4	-	CASSHTSLKNIQYF
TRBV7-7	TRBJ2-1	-	CASSHTYGNEQFF
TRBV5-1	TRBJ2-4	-	CASSLGTSRGKNIQYF
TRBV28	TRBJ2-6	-	CASSLGTGGAGANVLTF
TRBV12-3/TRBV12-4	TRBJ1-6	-	CASRATGNSPLHF
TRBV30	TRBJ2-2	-	CAWSEKWDGHTGELFF
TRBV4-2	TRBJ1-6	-	CASSQDLGTGGSPLHF
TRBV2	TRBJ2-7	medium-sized	CASSVSVFQVQSTYEQYF
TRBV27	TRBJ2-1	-	CASSLLGGGNSYNEQFF
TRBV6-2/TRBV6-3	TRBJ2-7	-	CASRTPGPYYEQYF
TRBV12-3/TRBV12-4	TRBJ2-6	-	CASSQQGIPRSGANVLTF
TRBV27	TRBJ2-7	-	CASRPIDSAYEQYF
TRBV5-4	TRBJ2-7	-	CASSVRGGYSYEQYF
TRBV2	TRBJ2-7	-	CASIQKGWSPGSPSYEQYF
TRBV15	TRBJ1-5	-	CATGEINQPQHF
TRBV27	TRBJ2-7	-	CASSTVNSYEQYF